What follows are 25 T cell receptor beta chains derived from one specimen sequenced in a study of blood T cell repertoires in COVID-19. Produced via immunoSEQ multiplex PCR; TCRdb's table is partial and in-frame only. The data contain over 350,000 clones, just over 85% of them singletons. Sequencing was done on a sample of peripheral blood. These receptors originate from a woman aged 25 to 39 with active or convalescent COVID-19.

The chain employs TRBV7-2 and TRBJ1-4; 7 bases match TRBD1. This CDR3 comprises 17 residues. The trim removed 1 base at V and 8 bases at J, leaving 13 bases unmatched. Germline V gene sequence: CDR1 SGHTA, CDR2 FQGNSA. The chain's CDR3 is CASSLVSTGAMQEKLFF. DNA for the CDR3: TGTGCCAGCAGCTTAGTTTCCACAGGGGCTATGCAGGAAAAACTGTTTTTT.

The rearrangement joins TRBV3-1 (or the pseudogene TRBV3-2) to TRBJ1-2; a weak D match, TRBD1 (6 bases). Germline V gene data show CDR1 as LGHDT and CDR2 as YNNKEL (reference sequence). With 2 bases removed from V and 4 bases from J, the gap between germline ends came to 17 bases. CDR3 length: 16 residues. The CDR3 loop reads CASSQSTLDRTYGYTF. The DNA for the CDR3 is TGTGCCAGCAGCCAATCCACCCTCGACAGGACCTATGGCTACACCTTC.

The chain carries TRBV2 and TRBJ2-2; D is perhaps TRBD1 (5 bases). Germline CDR1 SNHLY, CDR2 FYNNEI. Trimming left V 5 bases short and J 4 bases short, with 14 bases between. This CDR3 spans 15 amino acids. CDR3 sequence: CASSPRQRLTGELFF. Here the CDR3 DNA reads TGTGCCAGCAGTCCCCGACAGAGACTCACCGGGGAGCTGTTTTTT. Based on the CDR3 plus reference TRBV2 and TRBJ2-2, the full variable domain is EPEVTQTPSHQVTQMGQEVILRCVPISNHLYFYWYRQILGQKVEFLVSFYNNEISEKSEIFDDQFSVERPDGSNFTLKIRSTKLEDSAMYFCASSPRQRLTGELFFGEGSRLTVL.

CDR3 DNA sequence: TGTGCCAGCAGCTTAGATGGTTTAGGACAGGGGGACGAGCAGTACTTC. This gives the protein CASSLDGLGQGDEQYF. The V call is TRBV7-9, the J call TRBJ2-7, with 10 bases fitting TRBD1. V trimming: 1 base; J trimming: 5 bases; junction bases outside the gene matches: 8. The CDR3 has 16 residues. In germline, CDR1 is SEHNR, CDR2 FQNEAQ (reference sequence).

The CDR3 DNA reads TGTGCCAGCAGACGACAGGGGGCCAACTATGGCTACACCTTC. Encoded protein: CASRRQGANYGYTF. The V and J genes are TRBV6-5 and TRBJ1-2; TRBD1 aligns across 10 bases. Germline assignment: CDR1 MNHEY and CDR2 SVGAGI. CDR3 length equals 14 residues. Unmatched junction bases numbered 3, after V lost 6 bases and J lost 2 bases.

This chain links TRBV11-1 with TRBJ2-3; 7 nucleotides agree with TRBD2. Germline V gives CDR1 SGHAT, CDR2 FQDESV (reference sequence). The CDR3 has 16 residues. The junction had 9 bases not matched to a gene; V was cut back by 5 bases and J by 1 base. The CDR3 region has the DNA TGTGCCAGCAGCCCCTTCGGTGCGGGGGGCACAGATACGCAGTATTTT. Protein sequence: CASSPFGAGGTDTQYF. Full variable domain (rest looked up from reference TRBV11-1 and TRBJ2-3): EAEVAQSPRYKITEKSQAVAFWCDPISGHATLYWYRQILGQGPELLVQFQDESVVDDSQLPKDRFSAERLKGVDSTLKIQPAELGDSAMYLCASSPFGAGGTDTQYFGPGTRLTVL.

The chain couples TRBV13 to TRBJ2-5; D unresolved. This CDR3 has 12 residues. Germline assignment: CDR1 PRHDT and CDR2 FYEKMQ (reference sequence). The V end lost 5 bases, the J end lost 4 bases, and 8 bases lay between the germline ends. The CDR3 DNA follows: TGTGCCAGCAGCGAGTACGCAGAGACCCAGTACTTC. Protein: CASSEYAETQYF.

This chain connects TRBV4-1 to TRBJ1-6; D remains unclear. Germline CDR1 reads MGHRA; CDR2 reads YSYEKL. CDR3 length: 14 amino acids. Deletions cut 2 bases from V and 9 bases from J, with 11 bases between. The CDR3 spells CASSQPSGGSPLHF. The CDR3 nucleotides are TGCGCCAGCAGCCAACCCTCAGGAGGTTCACCCCTCCACTTT.

V gene TRBV6-5 combines with J gene TRBJ1-6; D gene ambiguous. Trimming stripped 2 bases from V and 9 bases from J, with 5 bases between. In germline, CDR1 is MNHEY, CDR2 SVGAGI. The CDR3 contains 12 residues. CDR3 bases: TGTGCCAGCAGTTACACGCGTTCACCCCTCCACTTT. This encodes CASSYTRSPLHF.

The sample holds a few counts of this clone. The V gene is TRBV19, the J gene TRBJ1-1; 10 bases match TRBD1. The CDR3 is made up of 15 amino acids. The junction had 9 bases not matched to a gene; V was cut back by 6 bases and J by 5 bases. Germline CDR1 reads LNHDA; CDR2 reads SQIVND (reference sequence). In nucleotides, the CDR3 is TGTGCCAGTAGATCGACAGGGGGCTTTCCGACTGAAGCTTTCTTT. As protein: CASRSTGGFPTEAFF. Drawing the rest from reference TRBV19 and TRBJ1-1, the complete variable domain is DGGITQSPKYLFRKEGQNVTLSCEQNLNHDAMYWYRQDPGQGLRLIYYSQIVNDFQKGDIAEGYSVSREKKESFPLTVTSAQKNPTAFYLCASRSTGGFPTEAFFGQGTRLTVV.

As DNA, the CDR3 is TGTGCCAGCAGTGAAGCCCGGGACAGGGTGGACACCGGGGAGCTGTTTTTT. The encoded protein is CASSEARDRVDTGELFF. This sequence joins TRBV2 and TRBJ2-2; TRBD1 matches 9 bases. Looked up from germline, CDR1 is SNHLY and CDR2 is FYNNEI. The ends lost 0 bases at V and 3 bases at J; junction bases unmatched: 5. The CDR3 has 17 residues.

V is TRBV6-5 and J is TRBJ1-4; D unresolved. Trimming pared 4 bases from V and 4 bases from J, leaving 13 bases between. Germline V gene data show CDR1 as MNHEY and CDR2 as SVGAGI. This CDR3 is built from 15 residues. CDR3 nucleotides: TGTGCCAGCAGTTCCACCGACACATTTAATGAAAAACTGTTTTTT. Protein sequence: CASSSTDTFNEKLFF.

The chain carries TRBV3-1 (or the pseudogene TRBV3-2) and TRBJ2-3, with D possibly matching TRBD2 (6 bases). The CDR3 length is 13 residues. In germline, CDR1 is LGHDT, CDR2 YNNKEL (reference sequence). The germline V and J ends were trimmed by 4 bases and 5 bases, with 10 bases remaining between them. The chain's CDR3 is CASSRGLQDTQYF. CDR3 in DNA: TGTGCCAGCAGCCGGGGACTGCAAGATACGCAGTATTTT.

The CDR3 is CASSYVRNQPQHF. The CDR3 coding sequence is TGTGCCAGCAGTTACGTTAGAAATCAGCCCCAGCATTTT. The chain has TRBV6-5 and TRBJ1-5; D unresolved. This CDR3 has 13 residues. Trimming removed 2 bases from V and 4 bases from J, with 6 bases in between. Germline loops: CDR1 MNHEY, CDR2 SVGAGI.

This chain links TRBV7-2 with TRBJ2-3, with 9 bases identical to TRBD1. The germline gives CDR1 SGHTA, CDR2 FQGNSA. J lost 0 bases, V lost 3 bases, and 4 bases had no gene match. The CDR3 covers 16 residues. In DNA, the CDR3 is TGTGCCAGCAGCTTCTGGGGACAGGGTAGCACAGATACGCAGTATTTT. Its protein is CASSFWGQGSTDTQYF.

The chain employs TRBV6-5 and TRBJ2-1, with 14 bases that match TRBD2. This CDR3 is built from 14 residues. The germline CDR1 and CDR2 sequences are MNHEY and SVGAGI. V dropped 6 bases and J dropped 14; count of bases not matched to a gene: 9. This CDR3 reads CASRPGLAGGPEFF. In DNA form, the CDR3 reads TGTGCCAGCAGACCCGGACTAGCGGGAGGCCCCGAGTTCTTC.

This clone was detected a few times. In nucleotides, the CDR3 is TGCAGCGTTGACTCCGGGACAGGGAACTATGGCTACACCTTC. This gives the protein CSVDSGTGNYGYTF. The chain has TRBV29-1 and TRBJ1-2; 9 bases line up with TRBD1. From germline, CDR1 is SQVTM and CDR2 ANQGSEA. Losses at the gene ends were 3 bases for V and 2 bases for J; bases not matched to a gene: 4. CDR3 length equals 14 residues.

The V and J genes are TRBV5-6 and TRBJ1-1; a weak D match, TRBD1 (5 bases). Germline CDR1 SGHDT, CDR2 YYEEEE. Deletions cut 0 bases from V and 8 bases from J, with 14 bases between. The CDR3 is 14 residues long. CDR3 nucleotides: TGTGCCAGCAGCTTGGGGACAAGCCCCGCAGAAGCTTTCTTT. Its translation: CASSLGTSPAEAFF.

The chain recombines TRBV19 with TRBJ1-1, with 12 nucleotides matching TRBD1. Looked up from germline, CDR1 is LNHDA and CDR2 is SQIVND (reference sequence). The CDR3 contains 14 residues. V dropped 5 bases and J dropped 8; count of bases not matched to a gene: 6. This chain's CDR3 is CASSEGQGAEEAFF. In DNA, the CDR3 is TGTGCCAGTAGTGAGGGACAGGGGGCCGAAGAAGCTTTCTTT. The whole variable domain, remainder taken from reference TRBV19 and TRBJ1-1, is DGGITQSPKYLFRKEGQNVTLSCEQNLNHDAMYWYRQDPGQGLRLIYYSQIVNDFQKGDIAEGYSVSREKKESFPLTVTSAQKNPTAFYLCASSEGQGAEEAFFGQGTRLTVV.

The chain carries TRBV30 and TRBJ1-5; possible D gene TRBD1, 5 bases. CDR1 and CDR2 from the germline V gene are GTSNPN and SVGIG (reference sequence). This CDR3 has 14 residues. Trimming cost V 1 base and J 2 bases, with 9 bases left between them. The CDR3 bases are TGTGCCTGGAGTGGGCCGGGGGGCAATCAGCCCCAGCATTTT. Translating gives CAWSGPGGNQPQHF.

The CDR3 reads CASRSGGAGANVLTF. In DNA form, the CDR3 reads TGTGCCAGCAGATCAGGGGGCGCGGGGGCCAACGTCCTGACTTTC. The chain recombines TRBV27 with TRBJ2-6; 8 bases agree with TRBD1. This CDR3 has 15 amino acids. From germline, CDR1 is MNHEY and CDR2 SMNVEV (reference sequence). Trimming took 6 bases from V and 4 from J; bases not matched to a gene: 5.

CDR3 loop: CAISEKGQGDQPQHF. The CDR3 coding sequence is TGTGCCATCAGTGAAAAGGGACAGGGCGATCAGCCCCAGCATTTT. This chain uses TRBV10-3 with TRBJ1-5; 9 bases are shared with TRBD1. CDR1 ENHRY and CDR2 SYGVKD come from the germline V gene. The CDR3 is made up of 15 amino acids. J was trimmed by 5 bases and V by 3 bases; bases with no gene match: 5.

This clone was seen a single time. The V gene is TRBV10-3, the J gene TRBJ2-1; a weak D match, TRBD2 (6 bases). V lost 8 bases and J lost 9, with 17 bases in between. This CDR3 has 13 residues. The germline gives CDR1 ENHRY, CDR2 SYGVKD. CDR3 region: CAIGAGQDGEQFF. In DNA form, the CDR3 reads TGTGCCATCGGCGCGGGGCAGGACGGTGAGCAGTTCTTC.

The chain links TRBV5-6 to TRBJ1-2; 8 bases align to TRBD1. The CDR3 is 15 residues long. The junction had 4 bases not matched to a gene; V was cut back by 0 bases and J by 3 bases. The germline CDR1 and CDR2 sequences are SGHDT and YYEEEE. The CDR3 reads CASSLVAGGDYGYTF. CDR3 DNA: TGTGCCAGCAGCTTGGTGGCAGGGGGCGACTATGGCTACACCTTC.

The chain joins TRBV5-1 to TRBJ2-2, with D possibly TRBD1 on 7 matching bases. Germline CDR1 is SGHRS and CDR2 is YFSETQ. Trimming stripped 2 bases from V and 6 bases from J, with 14 bases between. This CDR3 is built from 15 residues. CDR3 in DNA: TGCGCCAGCAGCTTTGTCAGGGGGGATTCCGGGGAGCTGTTTTTT. Its protein product is CASSFVRGDSGELFF.